The rows below give T cell receptor beta chains drawn from one sample of a study of blood T cells in healthy people across ages. TCRdb fed the 5' RACE reads into MiXCR, producing one record per CDR3 protein. The table lists roughly 410,000 distinct CDR3 sequences, roughly half of them singletons, with 45% to 60% in the top ten. Sequences were obtained from blood. These receptors were collected from a man aged 60 to 69 in good health. CDR3s include the opening cysteine and the closing phenylalanine or tryptophan. Fields, in order: V gene, D gene, J gene, clone size, CDR3 DNA, CDR3 protein. D genes are given only for firm matches. Rows give clone size only sometimes, using once, few, many, or a class for an expanded clone.

V gene: TRBV29-1; D gene: -; J gene: TRBJ1-2; clone size: few; CDR3 DNA: TGCAGCGTTGAAGAAGAGGGGCTAAGGGGCTACACCTTC; CDR3 protein: CSVEEEGLRGYTF
V gene: TRBV5-1; D gene: -; J gene: TRBJ2-5; clone size: many; CDR3 DNA: TGCGCCAGCAGCTTCTCCGGGGGAATGAGCGAGACCCAGTACTTC; CDR3 protein: CASSFSGGMSETQYF
V gene: TRBV11-3; D gene: -; J gene: TRBJ1-3; clone size: -; CDR3 DNA: TGTGCCAGCAGCCCGGACATCCCGTCAACTGGAAACACCATATATTTT; CDR3 protein: CASSPDIPSTGNTIYF
V gene: TRBV20-1; D gene: TRBD1; J gene: TRBJ1-5; clone size: -; CDR3 DNA: TGCAGTGCTAGGCGACAGGGGAGGGCTAATAATCAGCCCCAGCATTTT; CDR3 protein: CSARRQGRANNQPQHF
V gene: TRBV20-1; D gene: -; J gene: TRBJ2-3; clone size: -; CDR3 DNA: TGCAGTGCTAGAGACCCCAGAAGGGGCCTCACAGATACGCAGTATTTT; CDR3 protein: CSARDPRRGLTDTQYF
V gene: TRBV4-2; D gene: TRBD2; J gene: TRBJ2-2; clone size: -; CDR3 DNA: TGTGCCAGCAGCCATTTGACTAGCGGGGGGTTGACCGGGGAGCTGTTTTTT; CDR3 protein: CASSHLTSGGLTGELFF
V gene: TRBV20-1; D gene: -; J gene: TRBJ2-5; clone size: -; CDR3 DNA: TGCAGTCCTGGGGGAGGGGGGGCGGAGACCCAGTACTTC; CDR3 protein: CSPGGGGAETQYF
V gene: TRBV14; D gene: -; J gene: TRBJ2-3; clone size: -; CDR3 DNA: TGTGCCAGCAGCCAAGGAGAGAGGATAGGCACAGATACGCAGTATTTT; CDR3 protein: CASSQGERIGTDTQYF
V gene: TRBV29-1; D gene: TRBD1; J gene: TRBJ1-2; clone size: -; CDR3 DNA: TGCAGCGTTGAAGGCCAGGGGGCGAATGGCTACACCTTC; CDR3 protein: CSVEGQGANGYTF
V gene: TRBV5-8; D gene: TRBD1; J gene: TRBJ1-6; clone size: few; CDR3 DNA: TGTGCCGTACAGGGGGCTGATTCACCCCTCCACTTT; CDR3 protein: CAVQGADSPLHF
V gene: TRBV3-1; D gene: -; J gene: TRBJ2-7; clone size: -; CDR3 DNA: TGTGCCAGCAGCCAATCCCGCGAGCAGTACTTC; CDR3 protein: CASSQSREQYF
V gene: TRBV7-2; D gene: -; J gene: TRBJ2-3; clone size: -; CDR3 DNA: TGTGCCAGCAGCCCACCAGGACAGTTGGGAGATACGCAGTATTTT; CDR3 protein: CASSPPGQLGDTQYF
V gene: TRBV27; D gene: TRBD1; J gene: TRBJ2-7; clone size: many; CDR3 DNA: TGTGCCAGCAGTTTAGGGCAGGGGGCCCACGAGCAGTACTTC; CDR3 protein: CASSLGQGAHEQYF
V gene: TRBV3-1; D gene: TRBD1; J gene: TRBJ2-5; clone size: -; CDR3 DNA: TGTGCCAGCAGCCAACGACAGGGGGCGCGAGAGACCCAGTACTTC; CDR3 protein: CASSQRQGARETQYF
V gene: TRBV15; D gene: TRBD2; J gene: TRBJ2-1; clone size: -; CDR3 DNA: TGTGCCACCAGCAGAGTCGTCCGACTAGCGGGCCAGGATGAGCAGTTCTTC; CDR3 protein: CATSRVVRLAGQDEQFF
V gene: TRBV12-3/TRBV12-4; D gene: -; J gene: TRBJ2-2; clone size: medium-sized; CDR3 DNA: TGTGCCAGCAGCCCCCTTTTAAGGACAGCGAACACCGGGGAGCTGTTTTTT; CDR3 protein: CASSPLLRTANTGELFF
V gene: TRBV27; D gene: -; J gene: TRBJ1-2; clone size: -; CDR3 DNA: -; CDR3 protein: CASSSSGQLTNYGYTF
V gene: TRBV7-2; D gene: -; J gene: TRBJ1-1; clone size: -; CDR3 DNA: TGTGCCAGCAGTCCCGCTCGGGGGCTTGGCACTGAAGCTTTCTTT; CDR3 protein: CASSPARGLGTEAFF
V gene: TRBV2; D gene: TRBD2; J gene: TRBJ2-7; clone size: -; CDR3 DNA: TGTGCCAGCAGGGGTAGCGGGGGCGTTGAGCAGTACTTC; CDR3 protein: CASRGSGGVEQYF
V gene: TRBV5-1; D gene: TRBD1; J gene: TRBJ2-7; clone size: -; CDR3 DNA: TGCGCCAGCAGCATAAGGACCGACAGGGTTGGTTACGAGCAGTACTTC; CDR3 protein: CASSIRTDRVGYEQYF
V gene: TRBV7-2; D gene: -; J gene: TRBJ2-7; clone size: once; CDR3 DNA: TGTGCCAGCAGCGGGCAGGGGCTTACCTCCTACGAGCAGTACTTC; CDR3 protein: CASSGQGLTSYEQYF
V gene: TRBV11-2; D gene: -; J gene: TRBJ1-2; clone size: -; CDR3 DNA: TGTGCCAGCAGCTCAGGTCTGGGCAACTATGGCTACACCTTC; CDR3 protein: CASSSGLGNYGYTF
V gene: TRBV7-6; D gene: TRBD1; J gene: TRBJ2-7; clone size: few; CDR3 DNA: TGTGCCAGCAGCTTAGCGCCGGGACAGGGGGCGTACGAGCAGTACTTC; CDR3 protein: CASSLAPGQGAYEQYF
V gene: TRBV6-5; D gene: -; J gene: TRBJ2-7; clone size: few; CDR3 DNA: TGTGCCAGCAGCCCTCTGGGCAGGGGCGAGCAGTACTTC; CDR3 protein: CASSPLGRGEQYF
V gene: TRBV7-2; D gene: -; J gene: TRBJ2-1; clone size: -; CDR3 DNA: TGTGCCAGCAGCTTAGTGCGAGCGAATGAGCAGTTCTTC; CDR3 protein: CASSLVRANEQFF
V gene: TRBV12-3/TRBV12-4; D gene: TRBD2; J gene: TRBJ2-3; clone size: -; CDR3 DNA: TGTGCCAGCAGGACTAGCGGGGGGACTAGCACAGATGTGCAATATTTT; CDR3 protein: CASRTSGGTSTDVQYF
V gene: TRBV10-2; D gene: -; J gene: TRBJ2-3; clone size: few; CDR3 DNA: TGCGCCAGCAGCCTTCAGGGGGGCAATACGCAGTATTTT; CDR3 protein: CASSLQGGNTQYF
V gene: TRBV7-2; D gene: TRBD2; J gene: TRBJ2-2; clone size: -; CDR3 DNA: TGTGCCAGCAGTTTCACCCCGGGACTAGTCTCCGGGGAGCTGTTTTTT; CDR3 protein: CASSFTPGLVSGELFF
V gene: TRBV20-1; D gene: -; J gene: TRBJ2-7; clone size: -; CDR3 DNA: TGCAGTGCTAGTTCCTACCGCTTGGCCTACGAGCAGTACTTC; CDR3 protein: CSASSYRLAYEQYF
V gene: TRBV7-2; D gene: -; J gene: TRBJ2-5; clone size: few; CDR3 DNA: TGTGCCAGCAGCTTAACCGCAGGAGGGCTTGGAGAGACCCAGTACTTC; CDR3 protein: CASSLTAGGLGETQYF
V gene: TRBV12-3/TRBV12-4; D gene: -; J gene: TRBJ1-4; clone size: -; CDR3 DNA: TGTGCCAGCAGTTTCCCAGACGGGAATGAAAAACTGTTTTTT; CDR3 protein: CASSFPDGNEKLFF
V gene: TRBV27; D gene: -; J gene: TRBJ2-5; clone size: -; CDR3 DNA: TGTGCCAGCAGTAGAGGGTCGGAGACCCAGTACTTC; CDR3 protein: CASSRGSETQYF
V gene: TRBV20-1; D gene: TRBD1; J gene: TRBJ1-2; clone size: -; CDR3 DNA: TGCAGTGCTCCCGGGACAGGGTCTAACTATGGCTACACCTTC; CDR3 protein: CSAPGTGSNYGYTF
V gene: TRBV11-2; D gene: -; J gene: TRBJ2-7; clone size: -; CDR3 DNA: TGTGCCAGCAGCGTGCAGGACAGCCTAAGGGTGTACGAGCAGTACTTC; CDR3 protein: CASSVQDSLRVYEQYF
V gene: TRBV6-5; D gene: -; J gene: TRBJ1-2; clone size: -; CDR3 DNA: TGTGTCAGCAGTTACAAAGGGGGTCGCGGCTACACCTTC; CDR3 protein: CVSSYKGGRGYTF
V gene: TRBV12-3/TRBV12-4; D gene: -; J gene: TRBJ2-7; clone size: -; CDR3 DNA: TGTGCCAGCATGGGGCCAGGGACTGAGCAGTACTTC; CDR3 protein: CASMGPGTEQYF
V gene: TRBV9; D gene: -; J gene: TRBJ2-3; clone size: -; CDR3 DNA: TGTGCCAGCAGCCCCTCCCGGCCAGATACGCAGTATTTT; CDR3 protein: CASSPSRPDTQYF
V gene: TRBV9; D gene: TRBD2; J gene: TRBJ2-7; clone size: many; CDR3 DNA: TGTGCCAGCACCCCGACTAGCGCCTCCTACGAGCAGTACTTC; CDR3 protein: CASTPTSASYEQYF
V gene: TRBV25-1; D gene: TRBD2; J gene: TRBJ2-1; clone size: -; CDR3 DNA: TGTGCCAACAGTGAATTAGCGGGGCCGAACTACAATGAGCAGTTCTTC; CDR3 protein: CANSELAGPNYNEQFF
V gene: TRBV19; D gene: -; J gene: TRBJ2-3; clone size: -; CDR3 DNA: TGTGCCAGTAGGTCGGGACTCAGCACAGATACGCAGTATTTT; CDR3 protein: CASRSGLSTDTQYF
V gene: TRBV6-5; D gene: -; J gene: TRBJ1-2; clone size: -; CDR3 DNA: TGTGCCAGCAGTGAATTGAGGGGCGCGGATGGCTACACCTTC; CDR3 protein: CASSELRGADGYTF
V gene: TRBV29-1; D gene: -; J gene: TRBJ1-2; clone size: -; CDR3 DNA: TGCAGCGTTGCTCAGGGGTATGGCTACACCTTC; CDR3 protein: CSVAQGYGYTF
V gene: TRBV20-1; D gene: -; J gene: TRBJ1-2; clone size: few; CDR3 DNA: TGCAGTGCTAGAGATAGTAGAAGGGCCGCGTGGGACTACACCTTC; CDR3 protein: CSARDSRRAAWDYTF
V gene: TRBV20-1; D gene: TRBD2; J gene: TRBJ2-7; clone size: -; CDR3 DNA: TGCAGTGCTAGGGCCCAACTAGCGACCGGGTCCGAGTACGAGCAGTACTTC; CDR3 protein: CSARAQLATGSEYEQYF
V gene: TRBV18; D gene: -; J gene: TRBJ2-7; clone size: -; CDR3 DNA: TGTGCCAGCTCACCATCGGCAGCCTACTACGAGCAGTACTTC; CDR3 protein: CASSPSAAYYEQYF
V gene: TRBV2; D gene: -; J gene: TRBJ2-7; clone size: once; CDR3 DNA: TGTGCCAGCAGACCGGAACCCTACGAGCAGTACTTC; CDR3 protein: CASRPEPYEQYF
V gene: TRBV7-9; D gene: -; J gene: TRBJ2-7; clone size: -; CDR3 DNA: TGTGCCAGCAGCTTGGCAGGGTTCAATGGCGAGCAGTACTTC; CDR3 protein: CASSLAGFNGEQYF
V gene: TRBV3-1; D gene: TRBD1; J gene: TRBJ2-1; clone size: -; CDR3 DNA: TGTGCCAGCAGCACAGGGGACGGAGCCTACAATGAGCAGTTCTTC; CDR3 protein: CASSTGDGAYNEQFF
V gene: TRBV20-1; D gene: -; J gene: TRBJ2-1; clone size: few; CDR3 DNA: TGCAGTGCTAGAGCAGAGGGAGCAATCTACAATGAGCAGTTCTTC; CDR3 protein: CSARAEGAIYNEQFF
V gene: TRBV28; D gene: TRBD1; J gene: TRBJ2-3; clone size: many; CDR3 DNA: TGTGCCAGCAGTTTGTCTGCCTCCGGGACAGGGCGCGGCGCGCAGTATTTT; CDR3 protein: CASSLSASGTGRGAQYF
V gene: TRBV7-2; D gene: -; J gene: TRBJ1-5; clone size: -; CDR3 DNA: TGTGCCAGCGGGGACCGGGGGAATCGGCCCCAGCATTTT; CDR3 protein: CASGDRGNRPQHF
V gene: TRBV2; D gene: -; J gene: TRBJ1-5; clone size: -; CDR3 DNA: TGTGCCAGCAGTGACGGGGGGGTCAATCAGCCCCAGCATTTT; CDR3 protein: CASSDGGVNQPQHF
V gene: TRBV13; D gene: TRBD1; J gene: TRBJ2-5; clone size: -; CDR3 DNA: TGTGCCAGCAGCGCGGGGACAGGGAGAGAGACCCAGTACTTC; CDR3 protein: CASSAGTGRETQYF
V gene: TRBV6-1; D gene: TRBD2; J gene: TRBJ2-3; clone size: -; CDR3 DNA: TGTGCCAGCAGTTTGACTAGCGGGATTACAGATACGCAGTATTTT; CDR3 protein: CASSLTSGITDTQYF
V gene: TRBV12-3/TRBV12-4; D gene: -; J gene: TRBJ1-5; clone size: -; CDR3 DNA: TGTGCCAGCAGTTCAGGACAGCTTAGCAATCAGCCCCAGCATTTT; CDR3 protein: CASSSGQLSNQPQHF
V gene: TRBV5-1; D gene: TRBD1; J gene: TRBJ2-7; clone size: -; CDR3 DNA: TGCGCCAGCAGCCACCCCGACAGGGAGTACGAGCAGTACTTC; CDR3 protein: CASSHPDREYEQYF
V gene: TRBV7-2; D gene: TRBD1; J gene: TRBJ2-5; clone size: -; CDR3 DNA: TGTGCCAGCAGCCGGGACAGGGGTGGAGAGACCCAGTACTTC; CDR3 protein: CASSRDRGGETQYF
V gene: TRBV20-1; D gene: TRBD2; J gene: TRBJ2-5; clone size: -; CDR3 DNA: TGCAGTGCTAGAGTCGGCAGTGTCTACGGGGGGCAGTACTTC; CDR3 protein: CSARVGSVYGGQYF
V gene: TRBV9; D gene: -; J gene: TRBJ2-1; clone size: -; CDR3 DNA: TGTGCCAGCAGCGTATTTGGGATCGATGAGCAGTTCTTC; CDR3 protein: CASSVFGIDEQFF